This is a list of T cell receptor beta chains from one sample in a study of blood T cell repertoires in COVID-19. Using immunoSEQ multiplex PCR, the repertoire was profiled, and TCRdb retains in-frame clones only, with some absent. Of around 240,000 clones in the sample, approximately 82% were seen once. Input material: peripheral blood. All receptors derive from a woman aged 80 or over with acute or convalescent COVID-19. The CDR3 runs from the conserved cysteine through the conserved F or W.

J,V,CDR3
TRBJ1-2,TRBV19,CASSTLLSGGGYTF
TRBJ2-7,TRBV7-9,CASSFASRTGAYEQYF
TRBJ1-4,TRBV2,CASSEARGGREKLFF
TRBJ2-7,TRBV7-3,CASSSAGTGVYEQYF
TRBJ1-1,TRBV7-2,CASSWANTEAFF
TRBJ2-7,TRBV30,CAFSVTGSKQYF
TRBJ2-4,TRBV18,CASSPSGSVENIQYF
TRBJ2-5,TRBV7-2,CASSRGGGGETQYF
TRBJ1-2,TRBV30,CAWSVQGSYGYTF
TRBJ2-7,TRBV7-2,CASSVGQAYEQYF
TRBJ2-1,TRBV7-3,CASSSRAAFSYNEQFF
TRBJ2-5,TRBV7-9,CASSLTQLRDGTQYF
TRBJ2-1,TRBV11-2,CASSLAGTGVYNEQFF
TRBJ1-2,TRBV29-1,CSAYNGGVNYGYTF
TRBJ1-1,TRBV18,CASSPFLFGQGEAFF
TRBJ1-1,TRBV5-4,CASSSRMGLGENTEAFF
TRBJ2-5,TRBV7-2,CASRLGGETQYF
TRBJ2-3,TRBV19,CASSNGGPRTDTQYF
TRBJ1-4,TRBV28,CASSLDSATNEKLFF
TRBJ1-2,TRBV2,CASRDRVNYGYTF